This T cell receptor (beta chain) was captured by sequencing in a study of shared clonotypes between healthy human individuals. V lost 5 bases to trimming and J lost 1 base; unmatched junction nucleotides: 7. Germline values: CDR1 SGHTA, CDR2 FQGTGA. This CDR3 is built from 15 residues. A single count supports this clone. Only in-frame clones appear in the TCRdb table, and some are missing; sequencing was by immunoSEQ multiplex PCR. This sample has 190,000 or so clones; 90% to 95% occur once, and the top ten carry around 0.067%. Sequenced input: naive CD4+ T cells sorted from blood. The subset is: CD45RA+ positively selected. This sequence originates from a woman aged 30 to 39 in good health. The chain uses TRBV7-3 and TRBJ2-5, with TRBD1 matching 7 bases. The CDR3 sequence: CASSRQTGPQETQYF. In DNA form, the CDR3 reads TGTGCCAGCAGCCGACAGACAGGGCCCCAAGAGACCCAGTACTTC.